Below, one TCR beta chain is given with its context. Germline loops: CDR1 MNHNS, CDR2 SASEGT. V lost 7 bases and J lost 3; bases outside the gene matches: 5. The CDR3 is 13 amino acids. This sample was included in a study of yellow fever vaccine responses in identical twins. Each CDR3 protein is one row after TCRdb ran MiXCR on the RT-PCR reads. The sample records more than 3,000 distinct CDR3 sequences, 87% being singletons. The TCR sequence derives from a woman under 30 who received the yellow fever vaccine. The J gene is TRBJ2-7, the V gene TRBV6-1; 8 nucleotides align to TRBD1. The sequences come from T cells from blood (PBMCs), unsorted or a sorted subset (not recorded which), collected before or after yellow fever vaccination (not recorded which). The CDR3 here is CASKLGQGYEQYF. The CDR3 DNA reads TGTGCCAGCAAACTCGGACAGGGCTACGAGCAGTACTTC.